A selection of T cell receptor beta chains follows, all from one sample in a study of vaccination effects on CD4 cells after COVID-19. Sequencing was performed with immunoSEQ multiplex PCR; in TCRdb, only in-frame clones are kept and a portion is missing. The sample lists 30,000 to 40,000 clones, roughly 82% occurring once. Which antigens these TCRs recognize remains unknown. The sequencing here drew on CD4+ T cells from PBMCs cultured without peptide, taken before COVID-19 vaccination. Receptors were obtained from a human donor who received a COVID-19 vaccine. CDR3s include the opening cysteine and the closing phenylalanine or tryptophan. The D gene is left open where the match is weak. Size is omitted from some rows. Given values are once, few, many or a class for expanded clones.

j_call: TRBJ2-5; cdr3_length: 15; v_call: TRBV2; d_call: TRBD2; clone_size: .; cdr3_nt: TGTGCCAGCAGACCGACTAGCGGGGGCGGGGAGACCCAGTACTTC; cdr3_aa: CASRPTSGGGETQYF
j_call: TRBJ1-2; cdr3_length: 12; v_call: TRBV24-1; d_call: .; clone_size: .; cdr3_nt: TGTGCCACCAGTGAAGCAGGGTACGGCTACACCTTC; cdr3_aa: CATSEAGYGYTF
j_call: TRBJ2-3; cdr3_length: 14; v_call: TRBV27; d_call: TRBD1; clone_size: .; cdr3_nt: TGTGCCAGCAGTTCGACAGGGACCAGGGGTACGCAGTATTTT; cdr3_aa: CASSSTGTRGTQYF
j_call: TRBJ1-6; cdr3_length: 14; v_call: TRBV3-1/TRBV3-2; d_call: TRBD1; clone_size: .; cdr3_nt: TGTGCCAGCAGCCAATGGACAGGGGATTCACCCCTCCACTTT; cdr3_aa: CASSQWTGDSPLHF
j_call: TRBJ1-5; cdr3_length: 13; v_call: TRBV3-1/TRBV3-2; d_call: .; clone_size: .; cdr3_nt: TGTGCCAGCAGCCAAGGGTCGGGAGGCCGCCAGCATTTT; cdr3_aa: CASSQGSGGRQHF
j_call: TRBJ2-3; cdr3_length: 14; v_call: TRBV5-8; d_call: .; clone_size: .; cdr3_nt: TGTGCCAGCCCCTCCAGCGGACCCACAGATACGCAGTATTTT; cdr3_aa: CASPSSGPTDTQYF
j_call: TRBJ2-5; cdr3_length: 14; v_call: TRBV6-5; d_call: .; clone_size: once; cdr3_nt: TGTGCCAGCAGTTACTGGTCGGGCCAAGAGACCCAGTACTTC; cdr3_aa: CASSYWSGQETQYF
j_call: TRBJ2-3; cdr3_length: 16; v_call: TRBV7-2; d_call: TRBD2; clone_size: .; cdr3_nt: TGTGCCAGTACCCTTAACAGCGGGGCGGGGGCAGATACGCAGTATTTT; cdr3_aa: CASTLNSGAGADTQYF
j_call: TRBJ1-2; cdr3_length: 15; v_call: TRBV5-1; d_call: TRBD1; clone_size: few; cdr3_nt: TGCGCCAGCAGCTTCTCCGGGACAGGGGACTATGGCTACACCTTC; cdr3_aa: CASSFSGTGDYGYTF
j_call: TRBJ2-5; cdr3_length: 14; v_call: TRBV28; d_call: .; clone_size: .; cdr3_nt: TGTGCCAGCAGTCGGTTCACGCCGGCAGAGACCCAGTACTTC; cdr3_aa: CASSRFTPAETQYF
j_call: TRBJ2-6; cdr3_length: 17; v_call: TRBV19; d_call: TRBD1; clone_size: .; cdr3_nt: TGTGCCAGTAGTATGGGGACAGGGGTATCTGGGGCCAACGTCCTGACTTTC; cdr3_aa: CASSMGTGVSGANVLTF
j_call: TRBJ2-3; cdr3_length: 16; v_call: TRBV5-1; d_call: .; clone_size: once; cdr3_nt: TGCGCCAGCAGCTTGACTGGCGGGGTCGGCACAGATACGCAGTATTTT; cdr3_aa: CASSLTGGVGTDTQYF
j_call: TRBJ1-4; cdr3_length: 13; v_call: TRBV18; d_call: .; clone_size: .; cdr3_nt: TGTGCCAGCTCTCGATCGGAGGGCGAAAAACTGTTTTTT; cdr3_aa: CASSRSEGEKLFF